The 13 T cell receptor beta chains below all came from one sample that was sequenced in a study of identical twins. TCRdb re-analysed the 5' RACE reads in MiXCR, keeping a single row per CDR3 protein. The sample records 250,000 to 350,000 distinct CDR3 sequences, roughly 8.6% being singletons. These same data were also listed under a study on yellow fever vaccine responses in identical twins.

Sequenced sample: CD8+ T cells sorted from blood. These receptors all stem from a woman aged 18-29 years in good health.

The gene calls are TRBV11-2 and TRBJ2-7, with D unclear. Germline loops: CDR1 SGHAT, CDR2 FQNNGV. V was trimmed by 6 bases and J by 3 bases, leaving 15 bases between them. This CDR3 comprises 14 residues. CDR3 sequence (DNA): TGTGCCAGCAGTACCGGGCCGGGCAGCTACGAGCAGTACTTC. Its protein product is CASSTGPGSYEQYF.

The table lists this clonotype with many counts. The gene calls are TRBV12-3 or TRBV12-4 and TRBJ2-1; D uncertain. V dropped 7 bases and J dropped 5 bases, with 3 bases sitting between them. The CDR3 has 10 residues. DNA of the CDR3: TGTGCCAGCAAAGACAATGAGCAGTTCTTC. Translated: CASKDNEQFF.

At least ten counts were recorded for this clonotype. V and J are TRBV20-1 and TRBJ2-7; 10 bases map to TRBD2. Germline V gene lookup returns CDR1 DFQATT and CDR2 SNEGSKA (reference sequence). The J segment lost 4 bases and the V segment lost 0 bases, leaving 9 bases of the junction unmatched. The CDR3 totals 16 residues. CDR3 DNA: TGCAGTGCTAGAGATACTGAGCGGGAGGGACGATACGAGCAGTACTTC. Translated, it gives CSARDTEREGRYEQYF.

V gene TRBV6-2 or TRBV6-3 combines with J gene TRBJ2-3; 8 bases align to TRBD2. The CDR3 is made up of 16 amino acids. Germline V lookup: CDR1 MNHEY, CDR2 SVGEGT. V lost 0 bases and J lost 4; bases outside the gene matches: 6. CDR3 DNA: TGTGCCAGCAGTTACTCGGAGCGGGAGTCTTCAGATACGCAGTATTTT. Translation: CASSYSERESSDTQYF.

This clonotype was counted at least ten times. The chain is built from TRBV7-9 and TRBJ2-1; unclear D gene. CDR3 size: 14 residues. The germline V gene encodes CDR1 SEHNR and CDR2 FQNEAQ (reference sequence). V gave up 5 bases and J gave up 7 bases, with 15 bases separating them. CDR3 bases: TGTGCCAGCAGCCCGCTAGACTCTAATAATGAGCAGTTCTTC. Amino acids: CASSPLDSNNEQFF.

This clonotype was recorded at least ten times. The gene calls are TRBV7-9 and TRBJ2-7; D could derive from TRBD1 or TRBD2 (5 bases each). CDR3 size: 17 residues. Germline loops: CDR1 SEHNR, CDR2 FQNEAQ (reference sequence). V was trimmed by 2 bases and J by 0 bases, leaving 17 bases between them. CDR3 residues: CASSLFPGPVSSYEQYF. The CDR3 DNA reads as TGTGCCAGCAGCTTATTTCCGGGACCTGTAAGCTCCTACGAGCAGTACTTC.

In this sample, this clonotype turned up a few times. Here the CDR3 reads CASSLVTGYGKTQYF. The CDR3 region has the DNA TGTGCCAGCAGCTTGGTGACAGGGTACGGGAAGACCCAGTACTTC. The chain has TRBV11-1 and TRBJ2-5; 7 bases agree with TRBD1. Germline trimming cut 3 bases from V and 6 bases from J; bases unmatched to any gene: 10. The germline V gene has CDR1 SGHAT and CDR2 FQDESV (reference sequence). This CDR3 region has 15 residues.

The chain uses TRBV5-6 and TRBJ2-7; D perhaps matches TRBD2 (5 bases). V was clipped by 2 bases and J by 7 bases, with 13 bases between them. Germline lookup yields CDR1 SGHDT and CDR2 YYEEEE. There are 13 residues in the CDR3. CDR3 DNA sequence: TGTGCCAGCAGCTTTCTATCGACGGGGGAGCAGTACTTC. As protein: CASSFLSTGEQYF.

The chain recombines TRBV18 with TRBJ1-2, with TRBD1 identical over 10 bases. With 5 bases clipped from V and 6 bases from J, the junction kept 12 bases outside the gene matches. CDR3 size: 16 residues. Germline CDR1 reads KGHSH; CDR2 reads LQKENI. The CDR3 reads CASSNPGTGVFDGYTF. The CDR3 coding sequence is TGTGCCAGCTCAAACCCCGGGACAGGGGTTTTCGATGGCTACACCTTC.

The chain couples TRBV30 to TRBJ2-1; D not certain. CDR3 length: 12 amino acids. Germline V gene data show CDR1 as GTSNPN and CDR2 as SVGIG (reference sequence). The V gene lost 3 bases and the J gene lost 4 bases, with 7 bases spanning the gap. The CDR3 DNA reads as TGTGCCTGGAGAGGTGCATACAATGAGCAGTTCTTC. Residues: CAWRGAYNEQFF.

A few counts support this clonotype. The chain carries TRBV5-6 and TRBJ2-1; 7 bases fit TRBD1. The germline CDR1 and CDR2 sequences are SGHDT and YYEEEE. J lost 3 bases, V lost 5 bases, and 5 bases had no gene match. This CDR3 is built from 14 residues. CDR3 in amino acids: CASSSDRVYNEQFF. The CDR3 DNA follows: TGTGCCAGCAGTTCCGACAGGGTCTACAATGAGCAGTTCTTC.

Concerning this clonotype: A much larger clone lies one base from this, so it may be a read error. The conserved closing phenylalanine or tryptophan is absent in this CDR3, likely reflecting a read error. V gene TRBV3-1 combines with J gene TRBJ2-3; D unclear. CDR1 and CDR2 from the germline V gene are LGHDT and YNNKEL (reference sequence). Trimming pared 6 bases from V and 4 bases from J, leaving 8 bases between. The CDR3 runs 12 residues. CDR3 bases: TGTGCCAGCAGTTACAGCGCAGATACGCAGTATCTT. As protein: CASSYSADTQYL.

In this sample, this clonotype turned up a few times. The gene calls are TRBV27 and TRBJ2-3, with TRBD2 as a possible D gene (5 bases). The CDR3 sequence is 15 residues long. The germline gives CDR1 MNHEY, CDR2 SMNVEV (reference sequence). V was trimmed by 7 bases and J by 5 bases, leaving 19 bases between them. The CDR3, as DNA: TGTGCCAGCACCCAGGACTTCCCCTGGGGAGATACGCAGTATTTT. As protein: CASTQDFPWGDTQYF.